Presented here are 23 T cell receptor beta chains from one specimen sequenced in a study of a mutant IDH1 vaccine in newly diagnosed glioma. Time point reported: week 35, safety follow-up. The investigators gave 300 ug of mutant IDH1 20-mer peptide in each vaccine dose, together with topical imiquimod. Clones were sequenced by immunoSEQ multiplex PCR, and TCRdb holds only the in-frame ones, with some missing. The data hold tens of thousands of clones, with 84% observed a single time. The antigens for these receptors are not known. The sample was PBMCs, taken from a glioma patient whose treatment included an IDH1 peptide vaccine. The receptors shown here come from a man younger than 35 with glioma.

The V call is TRBV21-1, the J call TRBJ1-4; the table's D gene call, TRBD1, was not cross checked with the DNA. TRBV21-1 is a pseudogene locus. CDR3 length equals 16 residues. The CDR3 nucleotides are TGTGCCAGCAGCAAAGCTGGGGGCGTAGGGCGAGAAAAACTGTTTTTT. The encoded protein is CASSKAGGVGREKLFF.

This chain connects TRBV27 to TRBJ2-7; no clear D. V shed 2 bases and J shed 2 bases, with 16 bases lying between them. CDR3 length equals 16 residues. Germline V lookup: CDR1 MNHEY, CDR2 SMNVEV (reference sequence). In DNA, the CDR3 is TGTGCCAGCAGTTTAAGTCATCAGGTCGTGACCTACGAGCAGTACTTC. Translated, it gives CASSLSHQVVTYEQYF.

This clone occurred once. The chain has TRBV7-8 and TRBJ2-7, with TRBD2 matching 10 bases. The CDR3 has 20 amino acids. V lost 5 bases to trimming and J lost 3 bases; unmatched junction nucleotides: 22. Germline values: CDR1 SGHVS, CDR2 FQNEAQ. The CDR3 reads CASSQNPGLALPKALYEQYF. In DNA, the CDR3 is TGTGCCAGCAGCCAGAATCCGGGACTAGCGCTTCCTAAGGCCCTCTACGAGCAGTACTTC.

This clone appeared a single time. This rearrangement joins TRBV30 to TRBJ2-1, with 8 bases that match TRBD1. The CDR3 covers 14 residues. V lost 3 bases to trimming and J lost 2 bases; unmatched junction nucleotides: 3. From germline, CDR1 is GTSNPN and CDR2 SVGIG (reference sequence). CDR3 coding DNA: TGTGCCTGGAGCCAGGGGGCACCCTACAATGAGCAGTTCTTC. It encodes CAWSQGAPYNEQFF. The whole variable domain, filled in from reference TRBV30 and TRBJ2-1, reads SQTIHQWPATLVQPVGSPLSLECTVEGTSNPNLYWYRQAAGRGLQLLFYSVGIGQISSEVPQNLSASRPQDRQFILSSKKLLLSDSGFYLCAWSQGAPYNEQFFGPGTRLTVL.

This clone appeared a single time. As DNA, the CDR3 is TGCGCCAGCAGCTCACAGGTCCAAGAGACCCAGTACTTC. It encodes CASSSQVQETQYF. This chain joins TRBV4-3 and TRBJ2-5; tentative D call: TRBD1 (5 bases). The CDR3 covers 13 residues. Germline V CDR1 and CDR2: LGHNA, YSLEER. V was cut by 5 bases and J by 1 base, with 8 bases left in between.

The chain employs TRBV19 and TRBJ2-3; TRBD1 matches 7 bases. The germline gives CDR1 LNHDA, CDR2 SQIVND (reference sequence). J lost 2 bases, V lost 6 bases, and 5 bases had no gene match. The CDR3 is 14 residues long. CDR3 sequence (DNA): TGTGCCAGTAGCGACAGGGCGAACACAGATACGCAGTATTTT. It is translated as CASSDRANTDTQYF. The full variable domain, completed using reference TRBV19 and TRBJ2-3, is DGGITQSPKYLFRKEGQNVTLSCEQNLNHDAMYWYRQDPGQGLRLIYYSQIVNDFQKGDIAEGYSVSREKKESFPLTVTSAQKNPTAFYLCASSDRANTDTQYFGPGTRLTVL.

The chain employs TRBV6-5 and TRBJ1-1; D unresolved. V gave up 0 bases and J gave up 1 base, with 12 bases separating them. The CDR3 extends over 16 amino acids. CDR1 MNHEY and CDR2 SVGAGI come from the germline V gene. The CDR3 protein is CASSYSFSLGNTEAFF. The CDR3 DNA reads TGTGCCAGCAGTTACTCCTTTTCCTTGGGGAACACTGAAGCTTTCTTT.

This clone has only a few counts. The gene calls are TRBV5-5 and TRBJ1-1; possible D gene TRBD1, 5 bases. CDR3 length: 13 amino acids. Germline CDR1 SGHKS, CDR2 YYEKEE (reference sequence). Trimming removed 2 bases from V and 3 bases from J, with 8 bases in between. For the CDR3, the DNA is TGTGCCAGCAGCTTAGTGACAGACACTGAAGCTTTCTTT. Amino acids: CASSLVTDTEAFF.

The chain recombines TRBV28 with TRBJ1-5, with 7 bases matching TRBD1. CDR3 size: 16 residues. Trimming removed 6 bases from V and 0 bases from J; junction bases left unmatched: 8. Germline CDR1 and CDR2: MDHEN and SYDVKM. The DNA for the CDR3 is TGTGCCAGCAGCCCTTTCAGGGGGACTAGCAATCAGCCCCAGCATTTT. It translates to CASSPFRGTSNQPQHF.

The rearrangement links TRBV5-4 to TRBJ2-1, with 7 bases fitting TRBD2. Germline V CDR1 and CDR2: SGHNT, YYREEE (reference sequence). J gave up 7 bases and V 5 bases, and 12 bases lay outside the gene matches. The CDR3 is 15 amino acids. The CDR3 DNA sequence: TGTGCCAGCAGTCGCCGCGACGGGGGGTCGAATGAGCAGTTCTTC. It specifies CASSRRDGGSNEQFF.

The chain is built from TRBV6-6 and TRBJ2-7, with D perhaps TRBD1 (5 bases). CDR3 length: 11 amino acids. Per germline, CDR1 MNHNY and CDR2 SVGAGI (reference sequence). V was clipped by 7 bases and J by 3 bases, with 7 bases between them. In DNA, the CDR3 is TGTGCCAGCACCGACAGCTACGAGCAGTACTTC. The encoded protein is CASTDSYEQYF.

This clone was counted a single time. The chain combines TRBV28 with TRBJ1-5, with unresolved D. Deletions cut 5 bases from V and 0 bases from J, with 11 bases between. Germline CDR1 is MDHEN and CDR2 is SYDVKM. The CDR3 covers 15 residues. The DNA of the CDR3 is TGTGCCAGCAGTGATTCGGATTATAGCAATCAGCCCCAGCATTTT. Translated: CASSDSDYSNQPQHF.

The CDR3 DNA reads as TGTGCCAGCGGGGACCAACCAACGATCTATGGCTACACCTTC. Its translation is CASGDQPTIYGYTF. This chain connects TRBV6-5 to TRBJ1-2; D is possibly TRBD1 (5 bases). Germline V CDR1 and CDR2: MNHEY, SVGAGI. Deletions cut 8 bases from V and 4 bases from J, with 17 bases between. The CDR3 totals 14 residues.

The genes are TRBV9 and TRBJ1-2; D might be TRBD1 (5 bases). V was clipped by 1 base and J by 3 bases, with 16 bases between them. Germline-derived CDR1 and CDR2 are SGDLS and YYNGEE. The CDR3 is made up of 16 amino acids. This chain's CDR3 is CASSVLTASGDYGYTF. CDR3 bases: TGTGCCAGCAGCGTACTAACAGCATCGGGGGACTATGGCTACACCTTC. The full variable domain, its missing parts supplied by reference TRBV9 and TRBJ1-2, is DSGVTQTPKHLITATGQRVTLRCSPRSGDLSVYWYQQSLDQGLQFLIQYYNGEERAKGNILERFSAQQFPDLHSELNLSSLELGDSALYFCASSVLTASGDYGYTFGSGTRLTVV.

This clone was observed a single time. This rearrangement joins TRBV19 to TRBJ2-7; TRBD2 agrees at 10 bases. CDR1 is LNHDA, CDR2 SQIVND, per germline (reference sequence). Trimming at V came to 5 bases and at J to 0 bases, leaving 4 bases not matched to a gene. The CDR3 contains 15 residues. CDR3 nucleotides: TGTGCCAGTAGTTTCCTAGCGGGGGACTCCTACGAGCAGTACTTC. This encodes CASSFLAGDSYEQYF.

The chain joins TRBV28 to TRBJ1-1; D not resolved. This CDR3 is 15 amino acids long. The germline gives CDR1 MDHEN, CDR2 SYDVKM. V lost 3 bases and J lost 1, with 12 bases in between. CDR3: CASSLPFLENTEAFF. The CDR3 nucleotides are TGTGCCAGCAGTTTGCCCTTTCTGGAGAACACTGAAGCTTTCTTT.

CDR3 in DNA: TGTGCCAGCAGCTTAGTCCTGGGGCGCGACCCTGTGGAGCAGTACTTC. This gives the protein CASSLVLGRDPVEQYF. The genes are TRBV7-9 and TRBJ2-7, with D perhaps TRBD1 (5 bases). Germline assignment: CDR1 SEHNR and CDR2 FQNEAQ (reference sequence). V was cut by 1 base and J by 7 bases, with 20 bases left in between. The CDR3 extends over 16 amino acids.

The CDR3 sequence is CASSFESGLETQYF. CDR3 bases: TGTGCCAGCAGCTTTGAGTCTGGGCTGGAGACCCAGTACTTC. The chain combines TRBV5-4 with TRBJ2-5; unclear D gene. Germline loops: CDR1 SGHNT, CDR2 YYREEE (reference sequence). Deletions cut 2 bases from V and 5 bases from J, with 13 bases between. The CDR3 loop spans 14 amino acids. Using reference TRBV5-4 and TRBJ2-5 for the parts outside the CDR3, the full variable domain is ETGVTQSPTHLIKTRGQQVTLRCSSQSGHNTVSWYQQALGQGPQFIFQYYREEENGRGNFPPRFSGLQFPNYSSELNVNALELDDSALYLCASSFESGLETQYFGPGTRLLVL.

This chain connects TRBV27 to TRBJ1-2; no reliable D call. The CDR3 is 14 residues long. V was clipped by 2 bases and J by 6 bases, with 13 bases between them. Germline V gene data show CDR1 as MNHEY and CDR2 as SMNVEV (reference sequence). The CDR3 coding sequence is TGTGCCAGCAGTTTAGGTCCGAGGCGGCATGGCTACACCTTC. It encodes CASSLGPRRHGYTF.

This sequence joins TRBV12-5 and TRBJ1-4; possibly TRBD1 for D (5 bases). Germline V gene lookup returns CDR1 LGHNT and CDR2 FRNRAP. This CDR3 spans 14 amino acids. V shed 6 bases and J shed 8 bases, with 16 bases lying between them. Written as DNA, the CDR3 is TGTGCTAGTGGAGTAGGACATGCCCCCGAAAAACTGTTTTTT. Amino acid sequence: CASGVGHAPEKLFF.

The chain joins TRBV9 to TRBJ2-5; D is undetermined. The V gene's germline CDR1 is SGDLS and CDR2 YYNGEE. V lost 3 bases and J 4 bases, leaving 7 bases between the germline ends. This CDR3 is 12 amino acids long. The CDR3 loop reads CASSASAETQYF. For the CDR3, the DNA is TGTGCCAGCAGCGCCTCAGCAGAGACCCAGTACTTC.

The V call is TRBV21-1, the J call TRBJ1-2; the table assigns TRBD1, which was not confirmed against the DNA. TRBV21-1 represents a pseudogene. The CDR3 runs to 16 residues. The CDR3 sequence: CASSKLQGLYEYGYTF. The CDR3 nucleotides read TGTGCCAGCAGCAAACTACAGGGCTTGTACGAATATGGCTACACCTTC.

The V call is TRBV18, the J call TRBJ1-2, with unresolved D. Trimming pared 1 base from V and 8 bases from J, leaving 14 bases between. CDR1 is KGHSH, CDR2 LQKENI, per germline. This CDR3 comprises 14 residues. DNA for the CDR3: TGTGCCAGCTCACCACTCCAGACGGTTGGGGGCTACACCTTC. Translating gives CASSPLQTVGGYTF.